These 30 T cell receptor beta chains were all obtained from the same sample, sequenced in a study of cytomegalovirus exposure and HLA in healthy donors. Researchers ran the PCR with 60 Vbeta and 13 Jbeta primers. The repertoire was sequenced with immunoSEQ multiplex PCR; TCRdb's copy has only in-frame clones and lacks some. The repertoire holds about 140,000 clones, with about four fifths as singletons. Sequenced input: PBMCs. Receptor source: a female donor in good health and CMV-seronegative.

This sequence joins TRBV5-1 and TRBJ1-5; 7 positions match TRBD1. Germline lookup yields CDR1 SGHRS and CDR2 YFSETQ. V was pared by 7 bases and J by 4 bases, with 11 bases of the junction left unmatched. The CDR3 runs to 15 residues. The CDR3 bases are TGCGCCAGCCGGAGGTATACAGGGGCAAATCAGCCCCAGCATTTT. It yields the protein CASRRYTGANQPQHF.

The chain carries TRBV4-3 and TRBJ2-7; D may be TRBD2 (5 bases). V gave up 1 base and J gave up 6 bases, with 7 bases separating them. The CDR3 spans 12 residues. CDR1 and CDR2 (germline): LGHNA, YSLEER. CDR3: CASSQGRAEQYF. CDR3 in DNA: TGCGCCAGCAGCCAAGGGCGGGCCGAGCAGTACTTC.

As DNA, the CDR3 is TGTGCCAGCAGCTTGACAGGGGGCAACTACGAGCAGTACTTC. Encoded protein: CASSLTGGNYEQYF. The chain combines TRBV11-2 with TRBJ2-7; TRBD1 agrees at 10 bases. This CDR3 contains 14 residues. Germline V gene data show CDR1 as SGHAT and CDR2 as FQNNGV. V lost 3 bases, J lost 3 bases, and 2 bases stayed unmatched.

The genes are TRBV10-3 and TRBJ1-1; D might be TRBD1 (5 bases). The CDR3 has 16 amino acids. Germline-derived CDR1 and CDR2 are ENHRY and SYGVKD. V was pared by 4 bases and J by 0 bases, with 15 bases between. The chain's CDR3 is CAISAVMAGMNTEAFF. The CDR3 DNA is TGTGCCATCAGTGCAGTGATGGCAGGGATGAACACTGAAGCTTTCTTT.

CDR3 sequence reads: CASSLAGGASYEQYF. The DNA for the CDR3 is TGTGCCAGCAGCTTGGCCGGGGGGGCCTCCTACGAGCAGTACTTC. The chain carries TRBV11-2 and TRBJ2-7; 8 positions agree with TRBD2. Losses at the gene ends were 3 bases for V and 0 bases for J; bases not matched to a gene: 4. CDR3 length: 15 amino acids. CDR1 is SGHAT, CDR2 FQNNGV, per germline.

This clone was seen a handful of times. This chain uses TRBV5-6 with TRBJ2-3, with a possible D match to TRBD2 (6 bases). Germline CDR1 reads SGHDT; CDR2 reads YYEEEE. This CDR3 spans 13 amino acids. V gave up 4 bases and J gave up 8 bases, with 14 bases separating them. CDR3 sequence reads: CASSAGGGSTQYF. In nucleotides, the CDR3 is TGTGCCAGCAGCGCCGGTGGGGGGAGTACGCAGTATTTT.

This clone was seen only a few times. J is TRBJ1-1 and V is TRBV10-3; 7 positions match TRBD1. Germline V CDR1 and CDR2: ENHRY, SYGVKD. This CDR3 contains 12 residues. V was clipped by 7 bases and J by 6 bases; unmatched bases: 5. Here the CDR3 reads CAITDGQAEAFF. CDR3 sequence (DNA): TGTGCCATCACCGATGGACAGGCTGAAGCTTTCTTT.

This clone was recorded a few times. The V call is TRBV5-4, the J call TRBJ1-1, with 7 positions matching TRBD1. Germline V gene lookup returns CDR1 SGHNT and CDR2 YYREEE (reference sequence). Losses at the gene ends were 4 bases for V and 3 bases for J; bases not matched to a gene: 9. CDR3 length: 15 residues. CDR3 in amino acids: CASSRSGTAYTEAFF. The CDR3 nucleotides are TGTGCCAGCAGCCGTTCCGGGACAGCTTACACTGAAGCTTTCTTT.

V and J are TRBV7-9 and TRBJ2-7; TRBD2 matches at 10 bases. Germline loops: CDR1 SEHNR, CDR2 FQNEAQ (reference sequence). Trimming at V came to 0 bases and at J to 3 bases, leaving 5 bases not matched to a gene. The CDR3 is 16 residues long. The CDR3 DNA is TGTGCCAGCAGCTTAGCGCAAACTAGCGGGAACTACGAGCAGTACTTC. The encoded protein is CASSLAQTSGNYEQYF. The full variable domain, its missing parts supplied by reference TRBV7-9 and TRBJ2-7, is DTGVSQNPRHKITKRGQNVTFRCDPISEHNRLYWYRQTLGQGPEFLTYFQNEAQLEKSRLLSDRFSAERPKGSFSTLEIQRTEQGDSAMYLCASSLAQTSGNYEQYFGPGTRLTVT.

The V gene is TRBV28, the J gene TRBJ2-2; tentative D call: TRBD2 (5 bases). V lost 2 bases to trimming and J lost 8 bases, with 9 bases between them. Germline V gene data show CDR1 as MDHEN and CDR2 as SYDVKM. The CDR3 consists of 13 residues. CDR3 DNA: TGTGCCAGCAGTTTAGTCAGGAGGGGGGAGCTGTTTTTT. Amino acids: CASSLVRRGELFF.

The chain recombines TRBV18 with TRBJ1-5, with D maybe TRBD1 (6 bases). CDR1 is KGHSH, CDR2 LQKENI, per germline. This CDR3 spans 16 amino acids. The ends were cut back, 4 bases at V and 6 bases at J, with 19 bases in the middle. The CDR3 loop reads CASSRQAIGAGQPQHF. DNA for the CDR3: TGTGCCAGCTCACGACAGGCAATTGGGGCCGGTCAGCCCCAGCATTTT. The full variable domain, completed using reference TRBV18 and TRBJ1-5, is NAGVMQNPRHLVRRRGQEARLRCSPMKGHSHVYWYRQLPEEGLKFMVYLQKENIIDESGMPKERFSAEFPKEGPSILRIQQVVRGDSAAYFCASSRQAIGAGQPQHFGDGTRLSIL.

The V call is TRBV7-6, the J call TRBJ1-4; 7 bases are shared with TRBD1. Germline trimming cut 6 bases from V and 8 bases from J; bases unmatched to any gene: 12. The CDR3 has 15 amino acids. The germline V gene has CDR1 SGHVS and CDR2 FNYEAQ. CDR3 coding DNA: TGTGCCAGCAGTCCTGGGACAGCTCCAGAGGAAAAACTGTTTTTT. It translates to CASSPGTAPEEKLFF.

The chain recombines TRBV28 with TRBJ1-5; 9 bases are shared with TRBD1. CDR1 and CDR2 from the germline V gene are MDHEN and SYDVKM. CDR3 length equals 17 residues. J was trimmed by 3 bases and V by 7 bases; bases with no gene match: 13. CDR3 nucleotides: TGTGCCAGCACCAACTTTGTGGGACAGGGCTACAATCAGCCCCAGCATTTT. Translated: CASTNFVGQGYNQPQHF.

The chain carries TRBV20-1 and TRBJ2-3, with D possibly matching TRBD2 (6 bases). Germline V gene sequence: CDR1 DFQATT, CDR2 SNEGSKA (reference sequence). There are 11 residues in the CDR3. With 6 bases removed from V and 9 bases from J, the gap between germline ends came to 13 bases. The DNA for the CDR3 is TGCAGTGCCCTCCAGGGACTCACGCAGTATTTT. This sequence encodes CSALQGLTQYF.

The chain has TRBV9 and TRBJ2-2, with D possibly being TRBD2 (6 bases). Germline assignment: CDR1 SGDLS and CDR2 YYNGEE. This CDR3 contains 16 residues. With 1 base removed from V and 5 bases from J, the gap between germline ends came to 15 bases. In DNA form, the CDR3 reads TGTGCCAGCAGCGTACGAGGCGGGGTTAGAACCGGGGAGCTGTTTTTT. Protein sequence: CASSVRGGVRTGELFF.

This clone was seen a few times. This rearrangement joins TRBV4-3 to TRBJ1-6; unclear D gene. The CDR3 totals 17 residues. The germline gives CDR1 LGHNA, CDR2 YSLEER. V dropped 0 bases and J dropped 4 bases, with 13 bases sitting between them. CDR3 DNA sequence: TGCGCCAGCAGCCAAGATACGGGTCCCTTTTATAATTCACCCCTCCACTTT. As protein: CASSQDTGPFYNSPLHF.

This rearrangement joins TRBV7-6 to TRBJ1-1; tentatively, D is TRBD1 (6 bases). Germline values: CDR1 SGHVS, CDR2 FNYEAQ. The CDR3 runs 16 residues. V was cut by 5 bases and J by 0 bases, with 16 bases left in between. In DNA form, the CDR3 reads TGTGCCAGCAGCCCTGGGGGGGCGGGTTTGAACACTGAAGCTTTCTTT. Protein sequence: CASSPGGAGLNTEAFF.

The chain has TRBV5-1 and TRBJ2-7; TRBD1 aligns across 8 bases. Trimming took 0 bases from V and 0 from J; bases not matched to a gene: 2. This CDR3 spans 15 amino acids. Germline CDR1 reads SGHRS; CDR2 reads YFSETQ. CDR3 nucleotide sequence: TGCGCCAGCAGCTTGGCCGGACAGGGCTCCTACGAGCAGTACTTC. Protein sequence: CASSLAGQGSYEQYF.

In its sample, this clone was seen once. This chain joins TRBV30 and TRBJ2-5; 14 nucleotides match TRBD2. Germline lookup yields CDR1 GTSNPN and CDR2 SVGIG (reference sequence). V lost 3 bases and J lost 5; bases outside the gene matches: 8. The CDR3 has 16 residues. CDR3 amino acids: CAWSPGLAGAGETQYF. DNA of the CDR3: TGTGCCTGGAGCCCGGGACTAGCGGGAGCGGGGGAGACCCAGTACTTC. Drawing the rest from reference TRBV30 and TRBJ2-5, the complete variable domain is SQTIHQWPATLVQPVGSPLSLECTVEGTSNPNLYWYRQAAGRGLQLLFYSVGIGQISSEVPQNLSASRPQDRQFILSSKKLLLSDSGFYLCAWSPGLAGAGETQYFGPGTRLLVL.

The count of this clone is one. This rearrangement joins TRBV7-9 to TRBJ2-7, with D perhaps TRBD2 (5 bases). CDR1 and CDR2 (germline): SEHNR, FQNEAQ (reference sequence). The V gene lost 5 bases and the J gene lost 2 bases, with 16 bases spanning the gap. The CDR3 extends over 15 amino acids. The CDR3 DNA sequence: TGTGCCAGCAGCCCCCTACAGAGGGTGACCTACGAGCAGTACTTC. Protein sequence: CASSPLQRVTYEQYF.

The chain joins TRBV9 to TRBJ2-7; a weak D match, TRBD1 (5 bases). The CDR3 is made up of 16 amino acids. CDR1 SGDLS and CDR2 YYNGEE come from the germline V gene. The V end lost 4 bases, the J end lost 2 bases, and 19 bases lay between the germline ends. Here the CDR3 DNA reads TGTGCCAGCAGCTACACTACAGGTTCTCGCCCCTACGAGCAGTACTTC. Amino acid sequence: CASSYTTGSRPYEQYF.

The chain is built from TRBV7-3 and TRBJ1-2; D remains ambiguous. V lost 5 bases, J lost 0 bases, and 10 bases lay in between. The CDR3 sequence is 14 residues long. Germline V gene sequence: CDR1 SGHTA, CDR2 FQGTGA. The CDR3 DNA follows: TGTGCCAGCAGCGCCTCGACAACTAACTATGGCTACACCTTC. Amino acid sequence: CASSASTTNYGYTF.

Here the CDR3 DNA reads TGTGCCAGCAGTGAACCGAAATGGACTAGCGGGGGGGCGTTGGGTATTTCGGAGACCCAGTACTTC. Translation: CASSEPKWTSGGALGISETQYF. The V gene is TRBV2, the J gene TRBJ2-5; 15 nucleotides align to TRBD2. Trimming removed 2 bases from V and 5 bases from J; junction bases left unmatched: 21. CDR1 is SNHLY and CDR2 is FYNNEI in the germline V gene. This CDR3 region has 22 residues.

The chain joins TRBV10-3 to TRBJ2-5, with 10 positions matching TRBD1. V dropped 0 bases and J dropped 11; count of bases not matched to a gene: 15. Germline-derived CDR1 and CDR2 are ENHRY and SYGVKD. The CDR3 is made up of 17 amino acids. The CDR3 DNA reads as TGTGCCATCAGTGAGTCAAGGGGAGGGGACAGGGGACGGGAGCAGTACTTC. Protein: CAISESRGGDRGREQYF.

This clone was recorded a few times. The chain joins TRBV10-3 to TRBJ2-1, with TRBD2 matching over 9 bases. Germline V CDR1 and CDR2: ENHRY, SYGVKD. The J segment lost 9 bases and the V segment lost 6 bases, leaving 9 bases of the junction unmatched. The CDR3 is made up of 14 amino acids. In DNA, the CDR3 is TGTGCCATCAGCCGCCCGGGACTAGCCTTTGAGCAGTTCTTC. Amino acid sequence: CAISRPGLAFEQFF.

V usage is TRBV27 and J usage is TRBJ1-5; the match to TRBD1 covers 8 bases. This CDR3 is 17 amino acids long. Germline V CDR1 and CDR2: MNHEY, SMNVEV (reference sequence). V gave up 5 bases and J gave up 3 bases; unmatched junction bases: 12. CDR3 in amino acids: CASSPPWTGNDNQPQHF. CDR3 sequence (DNA): TGTGCCAGCAGTCCGCCCTGGACAGGGAATGACAATCAGCCCCAGCATTTT.

The chain employs TRBV5-1 and TRBJ2-2; 7 nucleotides match TRBD2. Looked up from germline, CDR1 is SGHRS and CDR2 is YFSETQ. Germline trimming cut 0 bases from V and 0 bases from J; bases unmatched to any gene: 5. This CDR3 has 17 residues. The CDR3 DNA follows: TGCGCCAGCAGCTTGGATGGCGGGAGAACGAACACCGGGGAGCTGTTTTTT. It yields the protein CASSLDGGRTNTGELFF.

This chain links TRBV4-3 with TRBJ2-2, with a possible D match to TRBD1 (5 bases). Germline V gives CDR1 LGHNA, CDR2 YSLEER. V shed 1 base and J shed 9 bases, with 9 bases lying between them. This CDR3 region has 13 residues. The CDR3 loop reads CASSQVSGRELFF. CDR3 DNA: TGCGCCAGCAGCCAAGTGTCAGGGAGGGAGCTGTTTTTT.

The chain's CDR3 is CASSLSGDNSPLHF. CDR3 nucleotide sequence: TGTGCCAGCAGTCTTAGCGGCGATAATTCACCCCTCCACTTT. The rearrangement links TRBV7-3 to TRBJ1-6; D not certain. The CDR3 covers 14 residues. Germline CDR1 is SGHTA and CDR2 is FQGTGA. Trimming removed 6 bases at V and 5 bases at J, with 11 bases between.

V gene TRBV15 combines with J gene TRBJ1-5; 7 bases align to TRBD1. J gave up 4 bases and V 1 base, and 4 bases lay outside the gene matches. The CDR3 is 15 amino acids. CDR1 and CDR2 from the germline V gene are LNHNV and YYDKDF (reference sequence). CDR3 DNA: TGTGCCACCAGCAGAGCTGTACAGGGGAATCAGCCCCAGCATTTT. This gives the protein CATSRAVQGNQPQHF.